This passage covers 24 T cell receptor beta chains from one sample sequenced in a study of identical twins. TCRdb reprocessed the 5' RACE reads with MiXCR, giving one entry per CDR3 protein. The table records hundreds of thousands of distinct CDR3 sequences, around 8.3% of them present only once. This same sample was also taken into another study, of yellow fever vaccine responses in identical twins.

Sequenced material: PBMCs. Receptors were obtained from a young woman in good health.

This clonotype was recorded a few times. This chain joins TRBV20-1 and TRBJ2-4; 12 bases map to TRBD2. This CDR3 is built from 17 residues. V gave up 3 bases and J gave up 2 bases; unmatched junction bases: 8. Per germline, CDR1 DFQATT and CDR2 SNEGSKA (reference sequence). CDR3 loop: CSARPSGRAATKNIQYF. In nucleotides, the CDR3 is TGCAGTGCTAGGCCTAGCGGGAGGGCCGCGACCAAAAACATTCAGTACTTC.

The rearrangement uses TRBV7-2 and TRBJ2-1; 7 positions match TRBD1. CDR1 is SGHTA and CDR2 is FQGNSA in the germline V gene. With 5 bases clipped from V and 5 bases from J, the junction kept 12 bases outside the gene matches. CDR3 length: 16 residues. The chain's CDR3 is CASSPRSGTENNEQFF. CDR3 nucleotides: TGTGCCAGCAGCCCCAGATCCGGGACAGAAAACAATGAGCAGTTCTTC.

This clonotype was detected ten times or more. The chain employs TRBV4-1 and TRBJ1-2; the match to TRBD1 covers 8 bases. Trimming cost V 4 bases and J 0 bases; bases outside gene matches: 1. CDR3 length equals 14 residues. Germline-derived CDR1 and CDR2 are MGHRA and YSYEKL. CDR3 in DNA: TGCGCCAGCAGCCCGACAGGGGCTAACTATGGCTACACCTTC. It yields the protein CASSPTGANYGYTF.

In this sample, this clonotype turned up many times. This sequence joins TRBV10-2 and TRBJ2-7; either TRBD1 or TRBD2 may fit D (5 bases each). CDR1 and CDR2 from the germline V gene are WSHSY and SAAADI. V dropped 8 bases and J dropped 2 bases, with 13 bases sitting between them. This CDR3 region has 13 residues. The CDR3 here is CASARDETYEQYF. The CDR3 coding sequence is TGCGCCAGCGCCCGGGACGAAACCTACGAGCAGTACTTC.

This clonotype showed up many times. This sequence joins TRBV4-2 and TRBJ2-2, with 11 positions matching TRBD2. V was pared by 3 bases and J by 9 bases, with 12 bases of the junction left unmatched. Germline values: CDR1 LGHNA, CDR2 YNFKEQ. The CDR3 covers 17 residues. The CDR3 sequence is CASSHSVAGGPKRELFF. CDR3 DNA sequence: TGTGCCAGCAGCCACTCCGTAGCGGGGGGGCCTAAGAGGGAGCTGTTTTTT.

This clonotype was detected a few times. The chain combines TRBV6-2 or TRBV6-3 with TRBJ2-5, with 11 bases identical to TRBD1. The CDR3 is 16 amino acids. The ends lost 2 bases at V and 5 bases at J; junction bases unmatched: 7. Germline CDR1 reads MNHEY; CDR2 reads SVGEGT. The DNA of the CDR3 is TGTGCCAGCAGTTACCCGCGGACAGGGGGCTTGGAGACCCAGTACTTC. Translation: CASSYPRTGGLETQYF.

This chain connects TRBV2 to TRBJ2-1; D perhaps matches TRBD1 (5 bases). The CDR3 totals 12 residues. Germline lookup yields CDR1 SNHLY and CDR2 FYNNEI. The V end was cut by 4 bases, the J end by 10 bases, with 11 bases between. This CDR3 is CASSVQGWEQFF. CDR3 in DNA: TGTGCCAGCAGTGTTCAGGGTTGGGAGCAGTTCTTC.

The CDR3 sequence: CASSLQDKSQSEQYF. CDR3 nucleotide sequence: TGTGCCAGCAGCTTGCAAGACAAGTCCCAGTCCGAGCAGTACTTC. V gene TRBV7-2 combines with J gene TRBJ2-7; D is unclear. The germline V and J ends were trimmed by 3 bases and 6 bases, with 18 bases remaining between them. CDR1 and CDR2 from the germline V gene are SGHTA and FQGNSA. The CDR3 covers 15 residues.

This chain links TRBV7-3 with TRBJ2-7; 8 bases are a match to TRBD2. V dropped 1 base and J dropped 5; count of bases not matched to a gene: 7. CDR3 length: 15 residues. Germline CDR1 and CDR2: SGHTA and FQGTGA. CDR3 coding DNA: TGTGCCAGCAGCTTAAAACCCGGGGGGGCAAACGAGCAGTACTTC. This sequence encodes CASSLKPGGANEQYF.

V usage is TRBV7-9 and J usage is TRBJ2-7, with TRBD2 matching 11 bases. Germline loops: CDR1 SEHNR, CDR2 FQNEAQ (reference sequence). The V gene end was trimmed by 5 bases and the J gene end by 6 bases; junction bases not matched to a gene: 6. The CDR3 totals 14 residues. The CDR3 nucleotides read TGTGCCAGCAGCCGCACTAGCGGGAGTAGCGAGCAGTACTTC. Residues: CASSRTSGSSEQYF.

The chain links TRBV9 to TRBJ2-7; D is uncertain. Between the trimmed V and J ends, which lost 0 bases and 0 bases, there was a span of 10 bases. This CDR3 comprises 15 residues. Germline V lookup: CDR1 SGDLS, CDR2 YYNGEE. CDR3 DNA: TGTGCCAGCAGCGTAGGTAGTTCTAACTCCTACGAGCAGTACTTC. Encoded protein: CASSVGSSNSYEQYF.

V usage is TRBV5-1 and J usage is TRBJ2-2; D not resolved. Germline CDR1 and CDR2: SGHRS and YFSETQ. V shed 0 bases and J shed 8 bases, with 11 bases lying between them. CDR3 length: 14 residues. The CDR3 spells CASSLVAPKGELFF. The CDR3 DNA reads as TGCGCCAGCAGCTTGGTAGCTCCGAAGGGGGAGCTGTTTTTT.

This clonotype came up a few times. CDR3: CASSSAGLSGNTIYF. For the CDR3, the DNA is TGTGCCAGCTCGTCGGCAGGATTGTCTGGAAACACCATATATTTT. The chain joins TRBV18 to TRBJ1-3; D is ambiguous. CDR3 length: 15 residues. CDR1 and CDR2 (germline): KGHSH, LQKENI. V was clipped by 6 bases and J by 1 base, with 13 bases between them.

The rearrangement links TRBV4-1 to TRBJ2-1, with 8 bases identical to TRBD2. Trimming cost V 4 bases and J 4 bases; bases outside gene matches: 9. CDR3 size: 16 residues. Per germline, CDR1 MGHRA and CDR2 YSYEKL. The CDR3 is CASSPPASGLYNEQFF. The CDR3, as DNA: TGCGCCAGCAGCCCCCCCGCTAGCGGGTTATACAATGAGCAGTTCTTC.

This clonotype occurred a few times. The chain couples TRBV3-1 to TRBJ2-7; D perhaps matches TRBD2 (5 bases). Per the germline V gene, CDR1 is LGHDT and CDR2 is YNNKEL (reference sequence). V dropped 2 bases and J dropped 5 bases, with 7 bases sitting between them. This CDR3 contains 12 residues. CDR3 protein: CASSQWTHEQYF. The CDR3 DNA sequence: TGTGCCAGCAGCCAATGGACTCACGAGCAGTACTTC.

This clonotype was observed a few times. The chain is built from TRBV7-8 and TRBJ2-3; D might be TRBD1 (6 bases). Looked up from germline, CDR1 is SGHVS and CDR2 is FQNEAQ. The V end was cut by 3 bases, the J end by 2 bases, with 9 bases between. This CDR3 spans 14 amino acids. The CDR3 region has the DNA TGTGCCAGCAGCTTCCGGGACATCACAGATACGCAGTATTTT. This sequence encodes CASSFRDITDTQYF.

In this sample, this clonotype turned up many times. This chain joins TRBV7-2 and TRBJ2-5; D possibly corresponds to TRBD1 (6 bases). Germline CDR1 reads SGHTA; CDR2 reads FQGNSA. The V end was cut by 5 bases, the J end by 1 base, with 8 bases between. CDR3 length: 13 amino acids. CDR3 coding DNA: TGTGCCAGCAGCCGGACAGCCCAAGAGACCCAGTACTTC. Its protein product is CASSRTAQETQYF.

V and J are TRBV7-9 and TRBJ2-6; perhaps D is TRBD1 or TRBD2 (5 bases each). The V gene's germline CDR1 is SEHNR and CDR2 FQNEAQ (reference sequence). This CDR3 is 15 amino acids long. The V end lost 5 bases, the J end lost 2 bases, and 10 bases lay between the germline ends. The CDR3 loop reads CASSRGVPGANVLTF. CDR3 sequence (DNA): TGTGCCAGCAGCCGAGGGGTTCCTGGGGCCAACGTCCTGACTTTC.

This clonotype was picked up a small number of times. In DNA, the CDR3 is TGTGCCAGCACCCCAATGACTAGCGGGGGAAACGAGCAGTACTTC. It is translated as CASTPMTSGGNEQYF. The chain recombines TRBV6-1 with TRBJ2-7, with TRBD2 identical over 12 bases. Germline V lookup: CDR1 MNHNS, CDR2 SASEGT. There are 15 residues in the CDR3. The junction had 9 bases not matched to a gene; V was cut back by 7 bases and J by 5 bases.

This clonotype was counted once. The chain combines TRBV20-1 with TRBJ2-2, with no clear D. The CDR3 covers 19 residues. V was trimmed by 6 bases and J by 0 bases, leaving 26 bases between them. CDR1 and CDR2 from the germline V gene are DFQATT and SNEGSKA (reference sequence). CDR3 sequence reads: CSAPLGRMQKKPNTGELFF. In DNA, the CDR3 is TGCAGTGCCCCCCTAGGAAGAATGCAGAAGAAACCGAACACCGGGGAGCTGTTTTTT.

The J gene is TRBJ2-5, the V gene TRBV5-5, with 8 bases aligning to TRBD1. From germline, CDR1 is SGHKS and CDR2 YYEKEE (reference sequence). V shed 4 bases and J 2 bases; nucleotides not matched to a gene: 7. This CDR3 comprises 15 residues. In nucleotides, the CDR3 is TGTGCCAGCAGCGTGGGACAGGTACTACAAGAGACCCAGTACTTC. This encodes CASSVGQVLQETQYF. The full variable domain, rest sourced from reference TRBV5-5 and TRBJ2-5, is DAGVTQSPTHLIKTRGQQVTLRCSPISGHKSVSWYQQVLGQGPQFIFQYYEKEERGRGNFPDRFSARQFPNYSSELNVNALLLGDSALYLCASSVGQVLQETQYFGPGTRLLVL.

The chain uses TRBV5-1 and TRBJ1-1; 7 bases are a match to TRBD1. After removal of 5 bases from V and 5 bases from J, the junction contained 12 bases not matched to a gene. Germline-derived CDR1 and CDR2 are SGHRS and YFSETQ. This CDR3 region has 15 residues. For the CDR3, the DNA is TGCGCCAGCAGTTTTGAGGGGGCAGGGAGAACTGAAGCTTTCTTT. This codes for CASSFEGAGRTEAFF.

This clonotype was recorded many times. This chain connects TRBV7-2 to TRBJ2-7; D tentatively fits TRBD1 or TRBD2 (5 bases each). Germline CDR1 is SGHTA and CDR2 is FQGNSA. Trimming removed 5 bases at V and 0 bases at J, with 14 bases between. The CDR3 spans 15 residues. The CDR3 nucleotides are TGTGCCAGCAGCCTGAACACGGGGCCCTCCTACGAGCAGTACTTC. Residues: CASSLNTGPSYEQYF. Complete variable domain (other parts from reference TRBV7-2 and TRBJ2-7): GAGVSQSPSNKVTEKGKDVELRCDPISGHTALYWYRQSLGQGLEFLIYFQGNSAPDKSGLPSDRFSAERTGGSVSTLTIQRTQQEDSAVYLCASSLNTGPSYEQYFGPGTRLTVT.

This clonotype was seen ten or more times. The gene calls are TRBV19 and TRBJ2-5; D unclear. Trimming pared 5 bases from V and 1 base from J, leaving 17 bases between. This CDR3 spans 16 amino acids. Germline assignment: CDR1 LNHDA and CDR2 SQIVND (reference sequence). The CDR3 nucleotides read TGTGCCAGTAGTCTGGGAAGGAGCCTACTCCAAGAGACCCAGTACTTC. This translates into CASSLGRSLLQETQYF.